This T cell receptor beta chain was profiled in a study of shared clonotypes between healthy human individuals. Assay execution proceeded at the deep level. Sequencing used immunoSEQ multiplex PCR; TCRdb keeps in-frame clones, though not all of them. Of about 1 million clones in the sample, 65% to 75% are singletons; the top ten hold about 1.5%. The V gene end was trimmed by 0 bases and the J gene end by 5 bases; junction bases not matched to a gene: 7. The CDR3 has 15 residues. Per the germline V gene, CDR1 is SGHDT and CDR2 is YYEEEE. Study-wide findings and caveats: Larger estimated richness was generally seen in naive subsets than in memory subsets. Clonotypes not shared had lower generation probabilities than those common to all four donors.

This clone came up a few times. The antigen remains undetermined. The clonotype comes from a man younger than 35 in good health. The sample comprised memory CD4+ T cells sorted from blood. Specified subset: CD45RA-negative fraction. This chain uses TRBV5-6 with TRBJ1-2; 7 bases match TRBD1. The CDR3: CASSLVGRGAYGYTF. CDR3 in DNA: TGTGCCAGCAGCTTGGTGGGCAGGGGGGCTTATGGCTACACCTTC.